Presented here are 30 T cell receptor beta chains from one specimen sequenced in a study of blood T cell repertoires in COVID-19. The data were produced by immunoSEQ multiplex PCR, yet TCRdb's version contains in-frame clones alone and is incomplete. The sample comprises more than 200,000 clones, about 88% of which are singletons, and approximately 0.66% rests with the top ten. Sequenced sample: peripheral blood. These receptor sequences come from a man aged 40-49 years with acute or convalescent COVID-19.

The rearrangement joins TRBV9 to TRBJ2-3; D remains unclear. This CDR3 spans 15 amino acids. The germline CDR1 and CDR2 sequences are SGDLS and YYNGEE. Trimming stripped 0 bases from V and 1 base from J, with 9 bases between. The CDR3 protein is CASSVDFLRTDTQYF. DNA for the CDR3: TGTGCCAGCAGCGTAGACTTCCTACGCACAGATACGCAGTATTTT.

The rearrangement uses TRBV5-6 and TRBJ2-5, with 12 nucleotides matching TRBD2. Trimming removed 4 bases from V and 2 bases from J; junction bases left unmatched: 6. This CDR3 comprises 16 residues. The germline V gene encodes CDR1 SGHDT and CDR2 YYEEEE. CDR3: CASSRWTSGTQETQYF. DNA for the CDR3: TGTGCCAGCAGCCGATGGACTAGCGGGACTCAAGAGACCCAGTACTTC.

This clone was observed once. J is TRBJ2-3 and V is TRBV7-9, with TRBD2 matching 9 bases. The CDR3 has 16 amino acids. Trimming took 0 bases from V and 4 from J; bases not matched to a gene: 5. CDR1 is SEHNR, CDR2 FQNEAQ, per germline (reference sequence). DNA for the CDR3: TGTGCCAGCAGCTTAGCGTTAGCGGGGGATGCAGATACGCAGTATTTT. This codes for CASSLALAGDADTQYF.

This chain joins TRBV5-1 and TRBJ2-5, with 7 bases that match TRBD1. Germline assignment: CDR1 SGHRS and CDR2 YFSETQ. With V trimmed by 4 bases and J by 5 bases, 5 bases remained unmatched. The CDR3 spans 13 residues. CDR3 sequence: CASSQGDRETQYF. CDR3 sequence (DNA): TGCGCCAGCAGCCAGGGGGACCGGGAGACCCAGTACTTC.

The DNA for the CDR3 is TGCAGTGCTAGTGGGACAATGTACAATGAGCAGTTCTTC. Translation gives CSASGTMYNEQFF. This rearrangement joins TRBV20-1 to TRBJ2-1; D may be TRBD1 (6 bases). Deletions cut 3 bases from V and 4 bases from J, with 10 bases between. This CDR3 contains 13 residues. Germline CDR1 and CDR2: DFQATT and SNEGSKA (reference sequence).

This chain uses TRBV28 with TRBJ2-7, with D possibly TRBD1 on 6 matching bases. Germline CDR1 MDHEN, CDR2 SYDVKM. The CDR3 runs to 14 residues. V was clipped by 7 bases and J by 3 bases, with 16 bases between them. In DNA, the CDR3 is TGTGCCAGCACCAGACGACAGGACCGCTACGAGCAGTACTTC. Encoded protein: CASTRRQDRYEQYF.

This clone was counted once. The chain is built from TRBV9 and TRBJ2-7; 8 positions match TRBD2. The germline V gene has CDR1 SGDLS and CDR2 YYNGEE. This CDR3 spans 15 amino acids. V shed 0 bases, J shed 2 bases, and the junction held 4 bases outside the gene matches. The chain's CDR3 is CASSVAAGVAYEQYF. The CDR3, as DNA: TGTGCCAGCAGCGTAGCAGCGGGAGTGGCCTACGAGCAGTACTTC.

The chain combines TRBV6-5 with TRBJ2-1; 9 nucleotides agree with TRBD1. The CDR3 consists of 15 residues. The germline gives CDR1 MNHEY, CDR2 SVGAGI. The junction had 5 bases not matched to a gene; V was cut back by 5 bases and J by 3 bases. CDR3 DNA sequence: TGTGCCAGCAGTAAGGACAGGGGATTCTACAATGAGCAGTTCTTC. Translated: CASSKDRGFYNEQFF.

The V call is TRBV7-3, the J call TRBJ2-1; 7 bases line up with TRBD1. Germline assignment: CDR1 SGHTA and CDR2 FQGTGA. The length of the CDR3 is 14 residues. The V and J ends lost 2 bases and 9 bases, in that order; junction bases with no gene match: 7. The CDR3 sequence is CASSLEGARPEQFF. The CDR3 region has the DNA TGTGCCAGCAGCTTAGAGGGGGCCAGACCTGAGCAGTTCTTC.

The J gene is TRBJ2-7, the V gene TRBV9, with 7 bases that match TRBD2. Germline V lookup: CDR1 SGDLS, CDR2 YYNGEE. V shed 0 bases, J shed 3 bases, and the junction held 3 bases outside the gene matches. The CDR3 loop spans 14 amino acids. DNA of the CDR3: TGTGCCAGCAGCGTAGGGGCGGGAGACTACGAGCAGTACTTC. Translated: CASSVGAGDYEQYF. The full variable domain, in which reference TRBV9 and TRBJ2-7 provide the parts outside the CDR3, is DSGVTQTPKHLITATGQRVTLRCSPRSGDLSVYWYQQSLDQGLQFLIQYYNGEERAKGNILERFSAQQFPDLHSELNLSSLELGDSALYFCASSVGAGDYEQYFGPGTRLTVT.

This clone was counted once. The chain couples TRBV2 to TRBJ2-5; D might be TRBD1 (7 bases). The ends were cut back, 4 bases at V and 4 bases at J, with 16 bases in the middle. This CDR3 has 15 residues. CDR1 is SNHLY and CDR2 is FYNNEI in the germline V gene. CDR3 coding DNA: TGTGCCAGCAGTGCCCTCCGGCAGGGGGGAGAGACCCAGTACTTC. Its protein product is CASSALRQGGETQYF.

The rearrangement links TRBV11-3 to TRBJ2-7; D perhaps matches TRBD2 (5 bases). Germline V gene data show CDR1 as SGHNT and CDR2 as YENEEA. This CDR3 comprises 14 residues. Trimming stripped 4 bases from V and 7 bases from J, with 17 bases between. CDR3 nucleotides: TGTGCCAGCAGCTCGACCGTGGTCCCGGGAGAGCAGTACTTC. Translation: CASSSTVVPGEQYF. Using reference TRBV11-3 and TRBJ2-7 for the parts outside the CDR3, the full variable domain is EAGVVQSPRYKIIEKKQPVAFWCNPISGHNTLYWYLQNLGQGPELLIRYENEEAVDDSQLPKDRFSAERLKGVDSTLKIQPAELGDSAVYLCASSSTVVPGEQYFGPGTRLTVT.

The V and J genes are TRBV27 and TRBJ1-2, with 10 bases lining up with TRBD1. J lost 4 bases, V lost 2 bases, and 4 bases had no gene match. The CDR3 spans 15 residues. CDR1 and CDR2 from the germline V gene are MNHEY and SMNVEV (reference sequence). The CDR3, as DNA: TGTGCCAGCAGTTTAAGGGGGACAGGGGTCTATGGCTACACCTTC. Its protein is CASSLRGTGVYGYTF.

This chain uses TRBV14 with TRBJ2-7; TRBD2 agrees at 9 bases. J was trimmed by 2 bases and V by 1 base; bases with no gene match: 0. Germline CDR1 SGHDN, CDR2 FVKESK. This CDR3 has 14 residues. The DNA of the CDR3 is TGTGCCAGCAGCCAAGTAGCGGGGGCCTACGAGCAGTACTTC. This codes for CASSQVAGAYEQYF.

The chain carries TRBV4-3 and TRBJ2-3; 7 bases align to TRBD1. V was pared by 0 bases and J by 2 bases, with 8 bases of the junction left unmatched. Looked up from germline, CDR1 is LGHNA and CDR2 is YSLEER. The CDR3 is 17 residues long. Here the CDR3 reads CASSQDRAGGSTDTQYF. The DNA for the CDR3 is TGCGCCAGCAGCCAAGATCGAGCAGGGGGTTCCACAGATACGCAGTATTTT.

The chain carries TRBV5-1 and TRBJ2-5; 9 nucleotides line up with TRBD2. Per the germline V gene, CDR1 is SGHRS and CDR2 is YFSETQ. V was clipped by 3 bases and J by 5 bases; unmatched bases: 8. This CDR3 contains 15 residues. The CDR3 DNA is TGCGCCAGCAGCTGGGGACTAGCTCGCTGGGAGACCCAGTACTTC. It encodes CASSWGLARWETQYF.

The CDR3 region has the DNA TGTGCCACCATTCCAACGGGACAGGGAGACCGCGTC. Residues: CATIPTGQGDRV. The chain recombines TRBV24-1 with TRBJ2-7; 9 positions match TRBD1. This CDR3 region has 12 residues. Germline V lookup: CDR1 KGHDR, CDR2 SFDVKD.

The V gene is TRBV18, the J gene TRBJ2-7; perhaps TRBD1 as D (6 bases). The germline V and J ends were trimmed by 6 bases and 3 bases, with 15 bases remaining between them. Per germline, CDR1 KGHSH and CDR2 LQKENI. This CDR3 is built from 14 residues. CDR3 residues: CASSAFGQSYEQYF. The CDR3 region has the DNA TGTGCCAGCTCGGCGTTCGGACAGAGCTACGAGCAGTACTTC.

This rearrangement joins TRBV7-8 to TRBJ1-2; D unresolved. Germline-derived CDR1 and CDR2 are SGHVS and FQNEAQ. CDR3 length: 14 amino acids. The V end lost 1 base, the J end lost 3 bases, and 9 bases lay between the germline ends. CDR3 sequence: CASSLGSGDYGYTF. The CDR3 coding sequence is TGTGCCAGCAGCTTAGGTTCGGGTGACTATGGCTACACCTTC.

The rearrangement links TRBV13 to TRBJ1-2; TRBD1 agrees at 7 bases. The CDR3 is made up of 14 amino acids. Trimming took 2 bases from V and 4 from J; bases not matched to a gene: 4. Germline assignment: CDR1 PRHDT and CDR2 FYEKMQ (reference sequence). The CDR3 loop is CASSLQGDGYGYTF. The CDR3 nucleotides are TGTGCCAGCAGCTTACAGGGGGATGGCTATGGCTACACCTTC.

The rearrangement joins TRBV6-5 to TRBJ2-7; TRBD1 aligns across 8 bases. Looked up from germline, CDR1 is MNHEY and CDR2 is SVGAGI. Trimming took 0 bases from V and 6 from J; bases not matched to a gene: 1. The CDR3 contains 13 residues. This CDR3 is CASSYSGQGEQYF. CDR3 bases: TGTGCCAGCAGTTACTCCGGACAGGGCGAGCAGTACTTC.

The chain carries TRBV4-1 and TRBJ2-3, with D possibly matching TRBD1 (6 bases). Germline CDR1 reads MGHRA; CDR2 reads YSYEKL. This CDR3 has 17 amino acids. V was cut by 0 bases and J by 2 bases, with 15 bases left in between. This CDR3 reads CASSQDPWGPLTDTQYF. The CDR3 nucleotides are TGCGCCAGCAGCCAAGATCCGTGGGGGCCTCTCACAGATACGCAGTATTTT.

The chain has TRBV6-6 and TRBJ2-7, with a tentative D call TRBD2 (5 bases). The germline V gene encodes CDR1 MNHNY and CDR2 SVGAGI (reference sequence). V gave up 2 bases and J gave up 2 bases, with 13 bases separating them. This CDR3 spans 15 amino acids. CDR3 loop: CASSYPGTLTYEQYF. DNA of the CDR3: TGTGCCAGCAGTTACCCGGGAACACTAACCTACGAGCAGTACTTC.

The chain links TRBV27 to TRBJ2-1; D uncertain. The V gene's germline CDR1 is MNHEY and CDR2 SMNVEV (reference sequence). Trimming pared 5 bases from V and 4 bases from J, leaving 6 bases between. The CDR3 has 12 amino acids. CDR3 nucleotide sequence: TGTGCCAGCAGTCCCAGTTACAATGAGCAGTTCTTC. Its translation: CASSPSYNEQFF.

The chain is built from TRBV3-1 (or the pseudogene TRBV3-2) and TRBJ2-2; 8 nucleotides line up with TRBD2. Germline lookup yields CDR1 LGHDT and CDR2 YNNKEL (reference sequence). The CDR3 totals 17 residues. J lost 0 bases, V lost 4 bases, and 7 bases had no gene match. The CDR3 DNA sequence: TGTGCCAGCAGCCGGTTTGACGGGAGGGCGAACACCGGGGAGCTGTTTTTT. This codes for CASSRFDGRANTGELFF.

J is TRBJ2-5 and V is TRBV30, with 7 nucleotides matching TRBD2. This CDR3 is built from 12 residues. The J segment lost 7 bases and the V segment lost 7 bases, leaving 9 bases of the junction unmatched. From germline, CDR1 is GTSNPN and CDR2 SVGIG (reference sequence). In DNA, the CDR3 is TGTGCCTCCGCAGCGGGACCCGGGACCCAGTACTTC. This sequence encodes CASAAGPGTQYF.

This clone was seen once. The chain joins TRBV5-1 to TRBJ2-1; a possible D gene is TRBD1 (6 bases). V was trimmed by 4 bases and J by 3 bases, leaving 17 bases between them. Looked up from germline, CDR1 is SGHRS and CDR2 is YFSETQ. This CDR3 contains 16 residues. CDR3 coding DNA: TGCGCCAGCAGCAAGAATGGGGGCGGATACTACAATGAGCAGTTCTTC. This gives the protein CASSKNGGGYYNEQFF.

This clone was counted only a few times. The rearrangement links TRBV11-2 to TRBJ1-6; 8 nucleotides align to TRBD1. CDR3 size: 14 residues. V lost 4 bases to trimming and J lost 11 bases; unmatched junction nucleotides: 7. Germline loops: CDR1 SGHAT, CDR2 FQNNGV. CDR3 in DNA: TGTGCCAGCAGCTCTCGGACAGGGCCGACACCCCTCCACTTT. Translating gives CASSSRTGPTPLHF. Full variable domain (rest looked up from reference TRBV11-2 and TRBJ1-6): EAGVAQSPRYKIIEKRQSVAFWCNPISGHATLYWYQQILGQGPKLLIQFQNNGVVDDSQLPKDRFSAERLKGVDSTLKIQPAKLEDSAVYLCASSSRTGPTPLHFGNGTRLTVT.

This chain links TRBV27 with TRBJ2-3; D is perhaps TRBD2 (6 bases). V was cut by 2 bases and J by 4 bases, with 13 bases left in between. The CDR3 covers 15 residues. CDR1 and CDR2 (germline): MNHEY, SMNVEV (reference sequence). The DNA of the CDR3 is TGTGCCAGCAGTTTAACGGGAGTTCCCCCAGATACGCAGTATTTT. Protein: CASSLTGVPPDTQYF.

The genes are TRBV4-1 and TRBJ2-3, with D maybe TRBD2 (7 bases). V was cut by 0 bases and J by 5 bases, with 18 bases left in between. From germline, CDR1 is MGHRA and CDR2 YSYEKL. CDR3 length: 17 residues. CDR3 loop: CASSQDGGGGLGDTQYF. In DNA form, the CDR3 reads TGCGCCAGCAGCCAAGATGGAGGGGGGGGGCTTGGAGATACGCAGTATTTT.